Presented here are 32 T cell receptor beta chains from one specimen sequenced in a study of PD-L1 blockade in urothelial cancer. Assay: immunoSEQ multiplex PCR; the TCRdb copy retains only in-frame clones and omits some. The top ten clones hold 4.5% to 7% of a sample with tens of thousands of clones, about nine tenths of them seen once. Source: PBMCs, taken around atezolizumab (anti-PD-L1) treatment. The receptor set was obtained from a woman aged 70 to 79 with urothelial cancer.

The chain uses TRBV5-1 and TRBJ1-2; a possible D gene is TRBD1 (5 bases). V lost 5 bases and J lost 4, with 12 bases in between. The CDR3 runs 13 residues. The V gene's germline CDR1 is SGHRS and CDR2 YFSETQ. CDR3 DNA: TGCGCCAGCAGTTCAGGGTTTGGCTATGGCTACACCTTC. Encoded protein: CASSSGFGYGYTF.

This clone was detected once. The chain couples TRBV28 to TRBJ2-5; the D gene is possibly TRBD1 (6 bases). V shed 4 bases and J shed 4 bases, with 16 bases lying between them. The CDR3 totals 15 residues. Germline values: CDR1 MDHEN, CDR2 SYDVKM. The DNA for the CDR3 is TGTGCCAGCAGTTCCTGGACAGAAATCTCAGAGACCCAGTACTTC. It translates to CASSSWTEISETQYF. Full variable domain (remainder filled in from reference TRBV28 and TRBJ2-5): DVKVTQSSRYLVKRTGEKVFLECVQDMDHENMFWYRQDPGLGLRLIYFSYDVKMKEKGDIPEGYSVSREKKERFSLILESASTNQTSMYLCASSSWTEISETQYFGPGTRLLVL.

This chain uses TRBV28 with TRBJ1-1; D unresolved. CDR3 size: 14 residues. Germline V CDR1 and CDR2: MDHEN, SYDVKM. The germline V and J ends were trimmed by 5 bases and 3 bases, with 13 bases remaining between them. CDR3 coding DNA: TGTGCCAGCAGTGAAGCGGCTTTCGACACTGAAGCTTTCTTT. Its protein is CASSEAAFDTEAFF.

This rearrangement joins TRBV6-6 to TRBJ2-1, with a tentative D call TRBD1 (6 bases). Germline CDR1 MNHNY, CDR2 SVGAGI (reference sequence). V was shortened by 0 bases and J by 8 bases, with 17 bases between the two germline ends. The CDR3 has 16 amino acids. The CDR3 nucleotides are TGTGCCAGCAGTTACTCGACAGGCCCGACGGAGGATGAGCAGTTCTTC. As protein: CASSYSTGPTEDEQFF.

This clone was seen more than once but under ten times. The V and J genes are TRBV30 and TRBJ1-2, with D possibly TRBD1 on 5 matching bases. CDR3 length: 13 residues. Germline CDR1 and CDR2: GTSNPN and SVGIG (reference sequence). With 3 bases removed from V and 7 bases from J, the gap between germline ends came to 15 bases. Here the CDR3 DNA reads TGTGCCTGGAGGAGCAAAGGGGTTGGTGGCTACACCTTC. As protein: CAWRSKGVGGYTF.

The V call is TRBV19, the J call TRBJ1-1; D gene uncertain. V was cut by 5 bases and J by 8 bases, with 12 bases left in between. The length of the CDR3 is 12 residues. Germline V gene data show CDR1 as LNHDA and CDR2 as SQIVND (reference sequence). DNA for the CDR3: TGTGCCAGTAGTCCCTTTAGCGGCGAAGCTTTCTTT. It yields the protein CASSPFSGEAFF.

The chain employs TRBV19 and TRBJ2-1, with 14 bases that match TRBD2. The germline gives CDR1 LNHDA, CDR2 SQIVND (reference sequence). The V and J ends lost 6 bases and 9 bases, in that order; junction bases with no gene match: 7. The CDR3 runs 15 residues. In DNA form, the CDR3 reads TGTGCCAGTAGCGTGACTAGCGGGAGGGCTCGTGAGCAGTTCTTC. This translates into CASSVTSGRAREQFF.

The chain links TRBV5-6 to TRBJ2-1, with D possibly TRBD2 on 6 matching bases. Germline loops: CDR1 SGHDT, CDR2 YYEEEE. This CDR3 is 17 amino acids long. Trimming removed 3 bases at V and 4 bases at J, with 20 bases between. CDR3 DNA sequence: TGTGCCAGCAGCTGGGGTTTCGGGGGAGAGGGATACAATGAGCAGTTCTTC. It specifies CASSWGFGGEGYNEQFF.

The CDR3 region has the DNA TGTGCCAGCAGCTTAGTCCCGGGAGTCACCTACGAGCAGTACTTC. Its protein product is CASSLVPGVTYEQYF. The chain couples TRBV7-2 to TRBJ2-7; D might be TRBD2 (6 bases). The germline CDR1 and CDR2 sequences are SGHTA and FQGNSA. CDR3 length equals 15 residues. V lost 1 base and J 2 bases, leaving 12 bases between the germline ends. Full variable domain (missing parts from reference TRBV7-2 and TRBJ2-7): GAGVSQSPSNKVTEKGKDVELRCDPISGHTALYWYRQSLGQGLEFLIYFQGNSAPDKSGLPSDRFSAERTGGSVSTLTIQRTQQEDSAVYLCASSLVPGVTYEQYFGPGTRLTVT.

The J gene is TRBJ2-7, the V gene TRBV18, with 11 bases identical to TRBD1. The CDR3 extends over 16 amino acids. With 5 bases clipped from V and 0 bases from J, the junction kept 6 bases outside the gene matches. CDR1 and CDR2 (germline): KGHSH, LQKENI. Written as DNA, the CDR3 is TGTGCCAGCTCATTACCAGGGACAGGGGGCTCCTACGAGCAGTACTTC. Amino acids: CASSLPGTGGSYEQYF. Variable domain in full (rest from reference TRBV18 and TRBJ2-7): NAGVMQNPRHLVRRRGQEARLRCSPMKGHSHVYWYRQLPEEGLKFMVYLQKENIIDESGMPKERFSAEFPKEGPSILRIQQVVRGDSAAYFCASSLPGTGGSYEQYFGPGTRLTVT.

The chain joins TRBV5-1 to TRBJ1-2, with D possibly TRBD1 on 5 matching bases. This CDR3 spans 16 amino acids. Germline V gene sequence: CDR1 SGHRS, CDR2 YFSETQ. V was shortened by 1 base and J by 6 bases, with 19 bases between the two germline ends. Here the CDR3 reads CASSLWGDQGVHGYTF. In DNA, the CDR3 is TGCGCCAGCAGCTTGTGGGGGGATCAAGGGGTCCATGGCTACACCTTC.

The chain is built from TRBV27 and TRBJ2-7; the D gene is possibly TRBD1 (7 bases). V lost 5 bases and J lost 0, with 17 bases in between. The CDR3 has 16 amino acids. Germline CDR1 and CDR2: MNHEY and SMNVEV (reference sequence). DNA of the CDR3: TGTGCCAGCAGTCGTCTCGGGGGACAGAACTCCTACGAGCAGTACTTC. It codes for CASSRLGGQNSYEQYF.

The chain carries TRBV28 and TRBJ2-7; 8 bases line up with TRBD1. V trimming: 4 bases; J trimming: 3 bases; junction bases outside the gene matches: 8. The CDR3 length is 15 residues. Germline lookup yields CDR1 MDHEN and CDR2 SYDVKM. The DNA of the CDR3 is TGTGCCAGCAGTTCCGTTGGACAGGGAGGCTACGAGCAGTACTTC. Translating it yields CASSSVGQGGYEQYF.

The V gene is TRBV28, the J gene TRBJ2-1, with D possibly TRBD2 on 6 matching bases. Trimming removed 3 bases at V and 12 bases at J, with 24 bases between. This CDR3 contains 16 residues. CDR1 is MDHEN, CDR2 SYDVKM, per germline. This CDR3 reads CASSFGVGGPPYRQFF. Here the CDR3 DNA reads TGTGCCAGCAGTTTCGGGGTGGGGGGACCTCCTTACAGGCAGTTCTTC.

This chain connects TRBV27 to TRBJ2-1, with D possibly matching TRBD1 (5 bases). CDR1 and CDR2 from the germline V gene are MNHEY and SMNVEV (reference sequence). The V end was cut by 2 bases, the J end by 5 bases, with 13 bases between. The CDR3 spans 15 residues. The CDR3 loop is CASSLVQESNNEQFF. The DNA of the CDR3 is TGTGCCAGCAGTTTAGTACAGGAGAGTAACAATGAGCAGTTCTTC.

This clone was found a few times. The CDR3 loop reads CASSPGTANSPLHF. Here the CDR3 DNA reads TGTGCCAGCAGCCCCGGGACTGCCAATTCACCCCTCCACTTT. The gene calls are TRBV7-9 and TRBJ1-6, with D possibly matching TRBD1 (5 bases). The CDR3 has 14 residues. V shed 5 bases and J shed 7 bases, with 12 bases lying between them. Germline loops: CDR1 SEHNR, CDR2 FQNEAQ (reference sequence).

V and J are TRBV4-1 and TRBJ2-1; D is perhaps TRBD1 (6 bases). The CDR3 loop spans 16 amino acids. Germline CDR1 is MGHRA and CDR2 is YSYEKL. Deletions cut 0 bases from V and 4 bases from J, with 13 bases between. CDR3 nucleotide sequence: TGCGCCAGCAGCCAAGACGACAGGCCTACGTACAATGAGCAGTTCTTC. The encoded protein is CASSQDDRPTYNEQFF.

V usage is TRBV11-1 and J usage is TRBJ2-1; weak D call: TRBD2 (6 bases). This CDR3 spans 14 amino acids. Trimming stripped 4 bases from V and 3 bases from J, with 10 bases between. Germline CDR1 SGHAT, CDR2 FQDESV (reference sequence). CDR3 amino acids: CASSYNGGYNEQFF. CDR3 nucleotide sequence: TGTGCCAGCAGCTATAACGGGGGCTACAATGAGCAGTTCTTC.

The CDR3 coding sequence is TGTGCCAGTAAAGGGACTAGCGGGAGTACCTACAATGAGCAGTTCTTC. The encoded protein is CASKGTSGSTYNEQFF. The chain carries TRBV19 and TRBJ2-1, with 14 bases aligning to TRBD2. CDR1 and CDR2 from the germline V gene are LNHDA and SQIVND (reference sequence). The ends lost 7 bases at V and 2 bases at J; junction bases unmatched: 4. CDR3 size: 16 residues.

V is TRBV5-1 and J is TRBJ2-4; D remains unclear. Trimming left V 0 bases short and J 4 bases short, with 8 bases between. The CDR3 has 14 residues. Germline lookup yields CDR1 SGHRS and CDR2 YFSETQ. CDR3 sequence: CASSLDTIKNIQYF. The CDR3 DNA sequence: TGCGCCAGCAGCTTGGACACCATAAAAAACATTCAGTACTTC.

V and J are TRBV10-3 and TRBJ2-7, with TRBD1 identical over 7 bases. The CDR3 is 16 amino acids. CDR1 and CDR2 from the germline V gene are ENHRY and SYGVKD. Trimming removed 3 bases from V and 3 bases from J; junction bases left unmatched: 11. CDR3 nucleotide sequence: TGTGCCATCAGTGACAGATCCGGGACAGCCAACTACGAGCAGTACTTC. This translates into CAISDRSGTANYEQYF.

The chain combines TRBV25-1 with TRBJ1-5; 7 bases are a match to TRBD1. The CDR3 contains 13 residues. Per germline, CDR1 MGHDK and CDR2 SYGVNS. V was pared by 8 bases and J by 5 bases, with 6 bases of the junction left unmatched. CDR3 DNA sequence: TGTGCCAGCTCCGCCGGACAGGATCAGCCCCAGCATTTT. This sequence encodes CASSAGQDQPQHF.

The V gene is TRBV6-5, the J gene TRBJ2-7, with TRBD2 identical over 12 bases. V was pared by 6 bases and J by 6 bases, with 9 bases of the junction left unmatched. From germline, CDR1 is MNHEY and CDR2 SVGAGI. The CDR3 extends over 15 amino acids. The CDR3 nucleotides are TGTGCCAGCAGAAATCCTACTAGCGGGGGGTCCGAGCAGTACTTC. This gives the protein CASRNPTSGGSEQYF.

The chain combines TRBV5-4 with TRBJ1-5, with 7 bases identical to TRBD1. Trimming at V came to 4 bases and at J to 12 bases, leaving 13 bases not matched to a gene. The germline gives CDR1 SGHNT, CDR2 YYREEE (reference sequence). This CDR3 comprises 14 residues. The CDR3 nucleotides read TGTGCCAGCAGCCCTTCGCCCCGGGACAGTATCCAGCATTTT. It encodes CASSPSPRDSIQHF.

The chain uses TRBV14 and TRBJ2-1; D is perhaps TRBD2 (5 bases). V was trimmed by 1 base and J by 6 bases, leaving 19 bases between them. Germline V gene sequence: CDR1 SGHDN, CDR2 FVKESK. This CDR3 is 17 amino acids long. CDR3 bases: TGTGCCAGCAGCCAAGCCCATAGAGCGGTGGCTATCAATGAGCAGTTCTTC. It specifies CASSQAHRAVAINEQFF.

The table lists this clone with a count of one. This chain connects TRBV5-1 to TRBJ2-7; 10 bases match TRBD1. From germline, CDR1 is SGHRS and CDR2 YFSETQ. CDR3 length: 15 residues. Germline trimming cut 0 bases from V and 3 bases from J; bases unmatched to any gene: 3. The CDR3 loop is CASSLGDRGFYEQYF. CDR3 DNA: TGCGCCAGCAGCTTGGGGGACAGGGGTTTCTACGAGCAGTACTTC.

This clone appeared a few times. V and J are TRBV2 and TRBJ1-2; 11 bases match TRBD1. With 8 bases clipped from V and 3 bases from J, the junction kept 2 bases outside the gene matches. This CDR3 has 13 amino acids. Germline V gives CDR1 SNHLY, CDR2 FYNNEI. CDR3 amino acids: CASRTGGDYGYTF. CDR3 bases: TGTGCCAGCCGGACAGGGGGCGACTATGGCTACACCTTC.

The chain links TRBV29-1 to TRBJ1-2; no firm D call. The V gene lost 4 bases and the J gene lost 4 bases, with 16 bases spanning the gap. Germline lookup yields CDR1 SQVTM and CDR2 ANQGSEA. The CDR3 consists of 14 residues. In DNA form, the CDR3 reads TGCAGCGTTGTCATCCCCGACACCCGCTATGGCTACACCTTC. Amino acids: CSVVIPDTRYGYTF.

The chain carries TRBV6-5 and TRBJ1-4, with D perhaps TRBD1 (6 bases). The length of the CDR3 is 14 residues. Trimming took off 4 bases at V and 4 bases at J, with 10 bases between the two ends. Germline values: CDR1 MNHEY, CDR2 SVGAGI. This chain's CDR3 is CASSSRQDNEKLFF. The DNA for the CDR3 is TGTGCCAGCAGTTCGCGACAGGATAATGAAAAACTGTTTTTT.

The V gene is TRBV6-1, the J gene TRBJ2-1, with 10 bases identical to TRBD2. The CDR3 has 14 amino acids. V was pared by 8 bases and J by 5 bases, with 6 bases of the junction left unmatched. CDR1 and CDR2 (germline): MNHNS, SASEGT. In DNA form, the CDR3 reads TGTGCCAGCCAGCCTAGCGGGGGTCACAATGAGCAGTTCTTC. Translated: CASQPSGGHNEQFF.

The V and J genes are TRBV7-3 and TRBJ2-2; D might be TRBD1 (5 bases). CDR1 is SGHTA and CDR2 is FQGTGA in the germline V gene. This CDR3 has 14 amino acids. V was trimmed by 0 bases and J by 5 bases, leaving 7 bases between them. The CDR3 DNA reads TGTGCCAGCAGCTTAACAGGGGTGACCGGGGAGCTGTTTTTT. Its translation: CASSLTGVTGELFF.

CDR3 region: CASSLGSGGPLHDTQYF. CDR3 DNA: TGTGCCAGCAGCTTAGGGTCAGGGGGCCCCCTGCACGATACGCAGTATTTT. The V gene is TRBV7-9, the J gene TRBJ2-3; TRBD1 agrees at 8 bases. The CDR3 totals 17 residues. With V trimmed by 1 base and J by 6 bases, 12 bases remained unmatched. Looked up from germline, CDR1 is SEHNR and CDR2 is FQNEAQ (reference sequence).